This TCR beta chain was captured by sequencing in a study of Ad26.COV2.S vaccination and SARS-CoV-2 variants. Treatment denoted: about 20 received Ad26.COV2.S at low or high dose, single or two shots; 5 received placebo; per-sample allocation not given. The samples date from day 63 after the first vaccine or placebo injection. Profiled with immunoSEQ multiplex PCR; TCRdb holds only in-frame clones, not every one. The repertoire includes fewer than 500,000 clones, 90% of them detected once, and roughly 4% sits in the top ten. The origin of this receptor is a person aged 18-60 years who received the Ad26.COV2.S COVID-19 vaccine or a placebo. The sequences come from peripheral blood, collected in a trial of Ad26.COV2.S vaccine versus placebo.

The DNA of the CDR3 is TGTGCCAGCAGCTTAGATGGTCTAGCGGGACGCATTCAGTACTTC. It translates to CASSLDGLAGRIQYF. The chain links TRBV7-2 to TRBJ2-4; 9 bases are shared with TRBD2. The CDR3 runs to 15 residues. Germline lookup yields CDR1 SGHTA and CDR2 FQGNSA. J was trimmed by 9 bases and V by 1 base; bases with no gene match: 7.